Below are 5 T cell receptor beta chains sequenced from a single sample in a study of cytomegalovirus exposure and HLA in healthy donors. In the PCR, 60 Vbeta and 13 Jbeta primers were used. Data came from immunoSEQ multiplex PCR; TCRdb stores just in-frame clones and leaves some out. This repertoire shows approximately 160,000 clones, around four fifths found once; its top ten account for around a tenth. The sequencing sample was made of PBMCs. These TCRs come from a man between 18 and 35 years old in good health and CMV-seropositive.

The table lists this clone with a count of one. The genes are TRBV29-1 and TRBJ1-2; D possibly corresponds to TRBD1 (5 bases). This CDR3 comprises 12 residues. Trimming removed 3 bases from V and 3 bases from J, with 8 bases in between. Germline lookup yields CDR1 SQVTM and CDR2 ANQGSEA. The CDR3 spells CSVDKGYYGYTF. The CDR3 coding sequence is TGCAGCGTTGACAAGGGGTACTATGGCTACACCTTC.

The chain has TRBV19 and TRBJ2-3, with 11 bases matching TRBD2. V was clipped by 5 bases and J by 4 bases; unmatched bases: 5. This CDR3 spans 15 amino acids. Germline CDR1 and CDR2: LNHDA and SQIVND (reference sequence). CDR3 bases: TGTGCCAGTAGTGTAGCGGGAGGGCCGGCAGATACGCAGTATTTT. Amino acid sequence: CASSVAGGPADTQYF.

The chain links TRBV5-1 to TRBJ2-1, with D possibly being TRBD1 (6 bases). The germline gives CDR1 SGHRS, CDR2 YFSETQ. CDR3 length equals 15 residues. With 1 base removed from V and 9 bases from J, the gap between germline ends came to 17 bases. DNA for the CDR3: TGCGCCAGCAGCTTGCTACCTAGGGGGATGGGTGAGCAGTTCTTC. Translating gives CASSLLPRGMGEQFF.

The V call is TRBV6-5, the J call TRBJ1-2, with 10 positions matching TRBD1. The CDR3 is made up of 16 amino acids. Germline V gives CDR1 MNHEY, CDR2 SVGAGI. V lost 2 bases to trimming and J lost 4 bases; unmatched junction nucleotides: 7. CDR3 in DNA: TGTGCCAGCAGTTACAAGACAGGGGGCGGGGTCTATGGCTACACCTTC. Amino acids: CASSYKTGGGVYGYTF.

This CDR3 is CASKLGVYTYEQYF. The CDR3 coding sequence is TGTGCCAGCAAATTAGGGGTCTACACCTACGAGCAGTACTTC. The rearrangement joins TRBV11-2 to TRBJ2-7; maybe TRBD1 (5 bases). V was clipped by 7 bases and J by 2 bases, with 15 bases between them. The CDR3 is 14 amino acids. In germline, CDR1 is SGHAT, CDR2 FQNNGV.